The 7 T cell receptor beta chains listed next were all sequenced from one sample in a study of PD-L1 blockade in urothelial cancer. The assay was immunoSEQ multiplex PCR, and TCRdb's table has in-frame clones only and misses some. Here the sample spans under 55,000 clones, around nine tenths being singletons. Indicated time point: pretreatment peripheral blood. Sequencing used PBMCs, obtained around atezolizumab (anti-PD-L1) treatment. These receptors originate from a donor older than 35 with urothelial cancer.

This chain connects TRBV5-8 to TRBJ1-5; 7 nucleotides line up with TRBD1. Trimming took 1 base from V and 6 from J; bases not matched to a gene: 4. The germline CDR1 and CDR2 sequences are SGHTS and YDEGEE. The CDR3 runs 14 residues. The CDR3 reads CASSLTGVRQPQHF. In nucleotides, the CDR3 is TGTGCCAGCAGCTTGACAGGGGTGCGTCAGCCCCAGCATTTT.

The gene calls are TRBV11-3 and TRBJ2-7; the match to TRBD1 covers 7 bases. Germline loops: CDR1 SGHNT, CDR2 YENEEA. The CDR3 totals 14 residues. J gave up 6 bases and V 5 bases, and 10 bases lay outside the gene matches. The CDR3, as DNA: TGTGCCAGCAGCCAGGACAGGATGGGGGTCGAGCAGTACTTC. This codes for CASSQDRMGVEQYF. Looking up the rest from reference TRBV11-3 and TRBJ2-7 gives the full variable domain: EAGVVQSPRYKIIEKKQPVAFWCNPISGHNTLYWYLQNLGQGPELLIRYENEEAVDDSQLPKDRFSAERLKGVDSTLKIQPAELGDSAVYLCASSQDRMGVEQYFGPGTRLTVT.

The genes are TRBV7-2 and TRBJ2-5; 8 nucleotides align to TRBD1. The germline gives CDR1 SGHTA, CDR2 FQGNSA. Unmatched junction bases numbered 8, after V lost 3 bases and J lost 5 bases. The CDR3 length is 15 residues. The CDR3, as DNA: TGTGCCAGCAGCTTTGCAGGGGGCCCTCGGGAGACCCAGTACTTC. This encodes CASSFAGGPRETQYF. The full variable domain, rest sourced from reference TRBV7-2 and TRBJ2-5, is GAGVSQSPSNKVTEKGKDVELRCDPISGHTALYWYRQSLGQGLEFLIYFQGNSAPDKSGLPSDRFSAERTGGSVSTLTIQRTQQEDSAVYLCASSFAGGPRETQYFGPGTRLLVL.

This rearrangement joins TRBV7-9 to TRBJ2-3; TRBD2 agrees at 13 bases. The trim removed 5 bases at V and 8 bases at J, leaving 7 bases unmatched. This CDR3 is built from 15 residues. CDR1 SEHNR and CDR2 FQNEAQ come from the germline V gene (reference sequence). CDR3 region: CASSPLAGGPGTQYF. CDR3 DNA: TGTGCCAGCAGCCCACTAGCGGGAGGGCCGGGTACGCAGTATTTT.

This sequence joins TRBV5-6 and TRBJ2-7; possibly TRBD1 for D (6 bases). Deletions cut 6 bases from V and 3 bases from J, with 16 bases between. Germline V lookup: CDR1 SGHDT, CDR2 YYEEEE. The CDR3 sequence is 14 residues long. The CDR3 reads CASTGDTNSYEQYF. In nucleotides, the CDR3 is TGTGCCAGCACCGGGGACACAAATAGCTACGAGCAGTACTTC.

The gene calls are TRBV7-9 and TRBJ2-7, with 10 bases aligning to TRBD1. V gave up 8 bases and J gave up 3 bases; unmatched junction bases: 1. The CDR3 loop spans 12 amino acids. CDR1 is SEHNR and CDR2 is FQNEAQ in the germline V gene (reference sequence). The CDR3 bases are TGTGCCAGCGGACAGGGGGGCTACGAGCAGTACTTC. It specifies CASGQGGYEQYF.

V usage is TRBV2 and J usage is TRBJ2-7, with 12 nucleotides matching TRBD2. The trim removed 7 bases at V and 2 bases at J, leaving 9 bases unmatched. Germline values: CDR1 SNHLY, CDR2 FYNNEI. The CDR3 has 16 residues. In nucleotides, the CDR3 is TGTGCCAGCATGGCTAGCGGGAGGGTGGGGACCTACGAGCAGTACTTC. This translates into CASMASGRVGTYEQYF.